The 29 T cell receptor beta chains in this list originate from one sample, sequenced in a study of T cells in tumors after PD-1 blockade. Produced via immunoSEQ multiplex PCR; TCRdb's table is partial and in-frame only. This sample yields about 47,000 clones, of which more than 65% are seen a single time; about 9% belongs to the top ten. The sample was PBMCs, taken before anti-PD-1 therapy. These receptors were obtained from a human donor with advanced basal cell or squamous cell carcinoma (not recorded which).

This chain joins TRBV6-6 and TRBJ1-1; no firm D call. V was trimmed by 6 bases and J by 1 base, leaving 3 bases between them. There are 11 residues in the CDR3. Germline-derived CDR1 and CDR2 are MNHNY and SVGAGI (reference sequence). The CDR3 nucleotides are TGTGCCAGCAGACAGAACACTGAAGCTTTCTTT. This encodes CASRQNTEAFF.

The chain links TRBV18 to TRBJ1-1, with 8 bases that match TRBD1. The CDR3 extends over 14 amino acids. V was pared by 3 bases and J by 4 bases, with 4 bases of the junction left unmatched. From germline, CDR1 is KGHSH and CDR2 LQKENI. The DNA for the CDR3 is TGTGCCAGCTCACCTAGACAGGGGATCACTGAAGCTTTCTTT. As protein: CASSPRQGITEAFF.

This clone is medium-sized in the sample. The chain uses TRBV4-1 and TRBJ1-4, with D perhaps TRBD1 (6 bases). This CDR3 contains 14 residues. Germline V gene lookup returns CDR1 MGHRA and CDR2 YSYEKL. V was clipped by 3 bases and J by 8 bases, with 13 bases between them. The chain's CDR3 is CASSQGAAGEKLFF. CDR3 in DNA: TGCGCCAGCAGCCAGGGGGCGGCTGGGGAAAAACTGTTTTTT.

This clone was seen a single time. J is TRBJ2-1 and V is TRBV28; D unclear. The V end was cut by 2 bases, the J end by 3 bases, with 5 bases between. The CDR3 loop spans 13 amino acids. Germline CDR1 is MDHEN and CDR2 is SYDVKM. The CDR3 protein is CASSLNLYNEQFF. The CDR3 DNA follows: TGTGCCAGCAGTTTAAACCTCTACAATGAGCAGTTCTTC. The complete variable domain, with remaining parts taken from reference TRBV28 and TRBJ2-1, reads DVKVTQSSRYLVKRTGEKVFLECVQDMDHENMFWYRQDPGLGLRLIYFSYDVKMKEKGDIPEGYSVSREKKERFSLILESASTNQTSMYLCASSLNLYNEQFFGPGTRLTVL.

The rearrangement links TRBV18 to TRBJ1-4; 7 bases agree with TRBD1. The germline CDR1 and CDR2 sequences are KGHSH and LQKENI. CDR3 size: 14 residues. With 3 bases clipped from V and 7 bases from J, the junction kept 5 bases outside the gene matches. The CDR3 DNA follows: TGTGCCAGCTCACCCGACAGGGCAGGTGAAAAACTGTTTTTT. Its translation: CASSPDRAGEKLFF.

The chain couples TRBV6-5 to TRBJ2-1; possibly TRBD1 for D (5 bases). Trimming cost V 6 bases and J 3 bases, with 6 bases left between them. The V gene's germline CDR1 is MNHEY and CDR2 SVGAGI. This CDR3 is 12 amino acids long. The CDR3 sequence: CASRDNYNEQFF. The CDR3 nucleotides are TGTGCCAGCAGGGACAACTACAATGAGCAGTTCTTC.

The rearrangement links TRBV5-8 to TRBJ2-3; the D gene could be TRBD1 or TRBD2 (5 bases each). The CDR3 contains 13 residues. Germline V CDR1 and CDR2: SGHTS, YDEGEE. Trimming stripped 0 bases from V and 15 bases from J, with 17 bases between. The CDR3 bases are TGTGCCAGCAGCTTGGGACCGGGACGCCTCCAATATTTT. It codes for CASSLGPGRLQYF.

J is TRBJ1-5 and V is TRBV6-1; TRBD1 is a possible D gene (5 bases). The CDR3 sequence is 16 residues long. Looked up from germline, CDR1 is MNHNS and CDR2 is SASEGT. The V and J ends lost 5 bases and 3 bases respectively, with 17 bases between them. The CDR3 sequence is CASSKVGTRNNQPQHF. The CDR3 nucleotides are TGTGCCAGCAGTAAAGTAGGGACTCGCAACAATCAGCCCCAGCATTTT.

The V and J genes are TRBV28 and TRBJ2-4, with D perhaps matching TRBD1 or TRBD2 (6 bases each). CDR3 length equals 13 residues. Germline CDR1 reads MDHEN; CDR2 reads SYDVKM. Trimming stripped 4 bases from V and 7 bases from J, with 11 bases between. CDR3 residues: CASSSGAGNIQYF. CDR3 DNA sequence: TGTGCCAGCAGTTCGGGGGCCGGGAACATTCAGTACTTC. Using reference TRBV28 and TRBJ2-4 for the parts outside the CDR3, the full variable domain is DVKVTQSSRYLVKRTGEKVFLECVQDMDHENMFWYRQDPGLGLRLIYFSYDVKMKEKGDIPEGYSVSREKKERFSLILESASTNQTSMYLCASSSGAGNIQYFGAGTRLSVL.

As for this clone: This same CDR3 is encoded by further DNA sequences in the sample. The chain has TRBV28 and TRBJ2-5; D possibly corresponds to TRBD2 (6 bases). Between the trimmed V and J ends, which lost 6 bases and 4 bases, there was a span of 21 bases. The CDR3 contains 16 residues. Per the germline V gene, CDR1 is MDHEN and CDR2 is SYDVKM. CDR3 nucleotides: TGTGCCAGCAGCCGATCCCCTCGACTAGTCCTAGAGACCCAGTACTTC. This encodes CASSRSPRLVLETQYF.

This clone was detected once. The genes are TRBV19 and TRBJ2-1, with D perhaps TRBD2 (6 bases). This CDR3 has 13 residues. Trimming cost V 2 bases and J 9 bases, with 11 bases left between them. Germline CDR1 LNHDA, CDR2 SQIVND (reference sequence). DNA for the CDR3: TGTGCCAGTAGTATAAATGAGGGAGGTGAGCAGTTCTTC. Its protein is CASSINEGGEQFF.

The chain uses TRBV27 and TRBJ1-1; maybe TRBD1 (6 bases). Trimming took 5 bases from V and 4 from J, leaving 8 bases between them. Germline-derived CDR1 and CDR2 are MNHEY and SMNVEV (reference sequence). This CDR3 spans 12 amino acids. CDR3 region: CASSQQGTEAFF. CDR3 DNA: TGTGCCAGCAGTCAACAGGGCACTGAAGCTTTCTTT.

This sequence joins TRBV7-3 and TRBJ1-1, with unresolved D. The CDR3 totals 15 residues. Per the germline V gene, CDR1 is SGHTA and CDR2 is FQGTGA. V was clipped by 2 bases and J by 4 bases, with 14 bases between them. This chain's CDR3 is CASSLQPGYGTEAFF. The CDR3 nucleotides are TGTGCCAGCAGCTTACAGCCGGGATACGGCACTGAAGCTTTCTTT. Full variable domain (remainder filled in from reference TRBV7-3 and TRBJ1-1): GAGVSQTPSNKVTEKGKYVELRCDPISGHTALYWYRQSLGQGPEFLIYFQGTGAADDSGLPNDRFFAVRPEGSVSTLKIQRTERGDSAVYLCASSLQPGYGTEAFFGQGTRLTVV.

V usage is TRBV5-5 and J usage is TRBJ1-4, with D uncertain. The CDR3 runs to 13 residues. Trimming stripped 2 bases from V and 6 bases from J, with 8 bases between. Per the germline V gene, CDR1 is SGHKS and CDR2 is YYEKEE (reference sequence). CDR3 residues: CASSFDTDEKLFF. DNA of the CDR3: TGTGCCAGCAGCTTTGATACGGATGAAAAACTGTTTTTT.

This clone appeared a few times. The chain combines TRBV5-1 with TRBJ2-6, with TRBD2 matching 8 bases. The CDR3 has 17 residues. J lost 0 bases, V lost 4 bases, and 6 bases had no gene match. Germline lookup yields CDR1 SGHRS and CDR2 YFSETQ. CDR3 region: CASSLGLAGSGANVLTF. As DNA, the CDR3 is TGCGCCAGCAGCCTCGGGCTAGCGGGCTCTGGGGCCAACGTCCTGACTTTC.

The rearrangement joins TRBV4-1 to TRBJ2-2; no clear D gene. V was trimmed by 4 bases and J by 2 bases, leaving 14 bases between them. The CDR3 extends over 16 amino acids. Germline values: CDR1 MGHRA, CDR2 YSYEKL. CDR3 sequence reads: CASSPRISGNTGELFF. CDR3 sequence (DNA): TGCGCCAGCAGCCCTAGAATATCTGGAAACACCGGGGAGCTGTTTTTT.

The V and J genes are TRBV10-3 and TRBJ1-5; 8 nucleotides align to TRBD1. V was clipped by 5 bases and J by 4 bases; unmatched bases: 4. The CDR3 loop spans 14 amino acids. The germline gives CDR1 ENHRY, CDR2 SYGVKD. CDR3 protein: CAISRDRNNQPQHF. CDR3 coding DNA: TGTGCCATCAGTCGGGACAGGAATAATCAGCCCCAGCATTTT.

The V and J genes are TRBV2 and TRBJ2-3, with 9 nucleotides matching TRBD2. The CDR3 covers 14 residues. CDR1 is SNHLY, CDR2 FYNNEI, per germline. Germline trimming cut 6 bases from V and 0 bases from J; bases unmatched to any gene: 1. The CDR3 protein is CASSAGGSTDTQYF. The CDR3 DNA reads TGTGCCAGCAGCGCGGGGGGGAGCACAGATACGCAGTATTTT.

The CDR3 spells CASSKLQGAGQPQHF. The CDR3 region has the DNA TGTGCCAGCAGTAAACTACAGGGGGCGGGTCAGCCCCAGCATTTT. The chain couples TRBV6-6 to TRBJ1-5; 9 nucleotides agree with TRBD1. The CDR3 is 15 amino acids. Germline V CDR1 and CDR2: MNHNY, SVGAGI (reference sequence). V shed 5 bases, J shed 6 bases, and the junction held 8 bases outside the gene matches.

The rearrangement uses TRBV2 and TRBJ2-2; D may be TRBD2 (7 bases). There are 14 residues in the CDR3. The germline V and J ends were trimmed by 6 bases and 5 bases, with 13 bases remaining between them. CDR1 SNHLY and CDR2 FYNNEI come from the germline V gene. In nucleotides, the CDR3 is TGTGCCAGCAGAGGAGCGGGACATACCGGGGAGCTGTTTTTT. This gives the protein CASRGAGHTGELFF.

The chain employs TRBV5-1 and TRBJ2-1, with D perhaps matching TRBD2 (6 bases). The V end was cut by 0 bases, the J end by 4 bases, with 8 bases between. CDR3 length equals 14 residues. Germline loops: CDR1 SGHRS, CDR2 YFSETQ. The CDR3 DNA reads as TGCGCCAGCAGCTTGGGGAGGGATTACAATGAGCAGTTCTTC. This translates into CASSLGRDYNEQFF.

J is TRBJ1-1 and V is TRBV20-1; D is unresolved. The CDR3 totals 13 residues. V was cut by 3 bases and J by 2 bases, with 10 bases left in between. CDR1 is DFQATT, CDR2 SNEGSKA, per germline (reference sequence). The CDR3, as DNA: TGCAGTGCTAGTTCACCGGAAAACACTGAAGCTTTCTTT. Amino acid sequence: CSASSPENTEAFF.

As concerns this clone: The CDR3 ends on some other residue instead of the conserved phenylalanine or tryptophan, so this is likely a read error. Because the CDR3's place on the DNA is in doubt, the DNA is left out and the CDR3 is given as listed by TCRdb. The chain recombines TRBV24-1 with TRBJ1-2. From its first to its last residue, the CDR3 has 10 amino acids. The germline V gene has CDR1 KGHDR and CDR2 SFDVKD. Here the CDR3 reads CATSDFFGGP.

The genes are TRBV11-3 and TRBJ2-7; 8 bases are shared with TRBD1. The germline CDR1 and CDR2 sequences are SGHNT and YENEEA. This CDR3 has 15 residues. V shed 5 bases, J shed 3 bases, and the junction held 9 bases outside the gene matches. The CDR3 here is CASSPRQGMIYEQYF. The CDR3 DNA is TGTGCCAGCAGCCCGCGACAGGGGATGATCTACGAGCAGTACTTC.

This clone was counted a few times. V gene TRBV5-5 combines with J gene TRBJ2-1, with D unresolved. Germline V gives CDR1 SGHKS, CDR2 YYEKEE (reference sequence). The V gene lost 0 bases and the J gene lost 10 bases, with 14 bases spanning the gap. This CDR3 has 14 amino acids. DNA of the CDR3: TGTGCCAGCAGCTTGGTTTGGTTGGGTCGGGAGCAGTTCTTC. Translated, it gives CASSLVWLGREQFF.

The J gene is TRBJ2-1, the V gene TRBV7-9; D gene unclear. The CDR3 consists of 12 residues. V lost 6 bases to trimming and J lost 6 bases, with 9 bases between them. Germline V gene data show CDR1 as SEHNR and CDR2 as FQNEAQ (reference sequence). The CDR3, as DNA: TGTGCCAGCAGGTATCCCTCCAATGAGCAGTTCTTC. As protein: CASRYPSNEQFF.

The V call is TRBV3-1 (or the pseudogene TRBV3-2), the J call TRBJ1-4; D not resolved. V shed 6 bases and J shed 8 bases, with 13 bases lying between them. The CDR3 is made up of 13 amino acids. CDR1 and CDR2 from the germline V gene are LGHDT and YNNKEL (reference sequence). This CDR3 is CASSIGEGEKLFF. Written as DNA, the CDR3 is TGTGCCAGCAGTATCGGCGAAGGGGAAAAACTGTTTTTT.

The chain employs TRBV29-1 and TRBJ1-1, with D maybe TRBD1 (6 bases). This CDR3 spans 12 amino acids. Germline V gene lookup returns CDR1 SQVTM and CDR2 ANQGSEA. Trimming stripped 5 bases from V and 4 bases from J, with 11 bases between. The CDR3 region has the DNA TGCAGCGTTCTCAGGGGTGGCACTGAAGCTTTCTTT. Translation gives CSVLRGGTEAFF.

The chain recombines TRBV20-1 with TRBJ1-1; no clear D gene. Germline loops: CDR1 DFQATT, CDR2 SNEGSKA (reference sequence). Trimming took 3 bases from V and 0 from J, leaving 17 bases between them. The CDR3 extends over 16 amino acids. CDR3 DNA: TGCAGTGCTAGTGACTCGAAGAGACACATGAACACTGAAGCTTTCTTT. Protein sequence: CSASDSKRHMNTEAFF.